The sequence of this T cell receptor beta chain was determined in a study of blood T cells in healthy people across ages. Together with a sample-barcoded 5' primer, a J-beta primer mix was included in a second PCR lasting about 7 to 12 cycles. TCRdb processed the 5' RACE reads anew with MiXCR; each CDR3 protein has one entry. The sample has roughly 2 million distinct CDR3 sequences, around half seen once. There are 15 residues in the CDR3. Trimming left V 4 bases short and J 4 bases short, with 17 bases between. Germline V lookup: CDR1 SGHDT, CDR2 YYEEEE. The chain couples TRBV5-6 to TRBJ2-5; D perhaps matches TRBD1 (5 bases). The material sequenced was blood. The clonotype originates from a woman between 40 and 50 years old in good health. This CDR3 reads CASSRGLQVLETQYF. Here the CDR3 DNA reads TGTGCCAGCAGCAGGGGCCTTCAGGTCTTAGAGACCCAGTACTTC.